These 9 T cell receptor beta chains share one sample of origin, sequenced in a study of technical replicates of blood from several donors. Repertoires were generated with immunoSEQ multiplex PCR, while TCRdb's copy carries only in-frame clones and drops some. The sample carries tens of thousands of clones, approximately 96% recorded once. Sequenced sample: T cells isolated from PBMCs. The receptors stem from a human donor in good health.

This clone came up once. V gene TRBV5-1 combines with J gene TRBJ1-6; unclear D gene. From germline, CDR1 is SGHRS and CDR2 YFSETQ. V gave up 0 bases and J gave up 7 bases, with 14 bases separating them. The CDR3 consists of 16 residues. The CDR3 DNA reads TGCGCCAGCAGCTTGGCCGGCCAGAGGTCGAATTCACCCCTCCACTTT. Its translation: CASSLAGQRSNSPLHF.

The rearrangement links TRBV5-1 to TRBJ2-7, with TRBD1 identical over 7 bases. The CDR3 runs 15 residues. CDR1 is SGHRS and CDR2 is YFSETQ in the germline V gene. Losses at the gene ends were 4 bases for V and 4 bases for J; bases not matched to a gene: 11. The CDR3: CASSLLQGIGYEQYF. The CDR3 nucleotides read TGCGCCAGCAGCCTATTACAGGGGATCGGGTACGAGCAGTACTTC.

This CDR3 reads CASSERVLTTIYF. The DNA for the CDR3 is TGTGCCAGCAGTGAAAGAGTGCTTACCACCATATATTTT. The rearrangement links TRBV2 to TRBJ1-3; D remains unclear. V gave up 2 bases and J gave up 9 bases, with 11 bases separating them. The CDR3 spans 13 residues. Germline CDR1 SNHLY, CDR2 FYNNEI. The full variable domain, rest sourced from reference TRBV2 and TRBJ1-3, is EPEVTQTPSHQVTQMGQEVILRCVPISNHLYFYWYRQILGQKVEFLVSFYNNEISEKSEIFDDQFSVERPDGSNFTLKIRSTKLEDSAMYFCASSERVLTTIYFGEGSWLTVV.

The genes are TRBV18 and TRBJ2-1, with 8 bases lining up with TRBD1. V shed 4 bases, J shed 4 bases, and the junction held 3 bases outside the gene matches. The CDR3 loop spans 14 amino acids. The germline CDR1 and CDR2 sequences are KGHSH and LQKENI. The CDR3 nucleotides are TGTGCCAGCTCACGGGACAGGTCATACAATGAGCAGTTCTTC. It translates to CASSRDRSYNEQFF.

This rearrangement joins TRBV19 to TRBJ1-2; possibly TRBD1 for D (5 bases). The germline V gene has CDR1 LNHDA and CDR2 SQIVND (reference sequence). The CDR3 sequence is 11 residues long. V shed 11 bases and J shed 2 bases, with 9 bases lying between them. The CDR3 coding sequence is TGTGCCGGCGGGACGAACTATGGCTACACCTTC. As protein: CAGGTNYGYTF.

The chain combines TRBV29-1 with TRBJ1-2, with D possibly matching TRBD1 (5 bases). From germline, CDR1 is SQVTM and CDR2 ANQGSEA. The V end was cut by 7 bases, the J end by 4 bases, with 13 bases between. The CDR3 runs 12 residues. The CDR3 bases are TGCAGCGCGCCGCAGGGCTCCTATGGCTACACCTTC. Amino acids: CSAPQGSYGYTF.

This sequence joins TRBV27 and TRBJ2-5; tentatively, D is TRBD2 (7 bases). V shed 6 bases and J shed 5 bases, with 22 bases lying between them. Germline-derived CDR1 and CDR2 are MNHEY and SMNVEV (reference sequence). The CDR3 is made up of 16 amino acids. This chain's CDR3 is CASRGGTSSRWETQYF. CDR3 bases: TGTGCCAGCAGGGGGGGGACATCATCAAGGTGGGAGACCCAGTACTTC.

V is TRBV2 and J is TRBJ1-2; 9 positions agree with TRBD1. Germline loops: CDR1 SNHLY, CDR2 FYNNEI. CDR3 length equals 12 residues. V shed 7 bases and J 4 bases; nucleotides not matched to a gene: 1. In nucleotides, the CDR3 is TGTGCCAGCATGGGACAGGGCTATGGCTACACCTTC. Translated, it gives CASMGQGYGYTF.

The chain couples TRBV15 to TRBJ2-1; D is ambiguous. The germline V gene has CDR1 LNHNV and CDR2 YYDKDF (reference sequence). V was clipped by 4 bases and J by 5 bases, with 15 bases between them. The CDR3 consists of 15 residues. CDR3 protein: CATSTRHSTHNEQFF. CDR3 DNA: TGTGCCACCAGCACTCGGCATAGCACCCACAATGAGCAGTTCTTC.